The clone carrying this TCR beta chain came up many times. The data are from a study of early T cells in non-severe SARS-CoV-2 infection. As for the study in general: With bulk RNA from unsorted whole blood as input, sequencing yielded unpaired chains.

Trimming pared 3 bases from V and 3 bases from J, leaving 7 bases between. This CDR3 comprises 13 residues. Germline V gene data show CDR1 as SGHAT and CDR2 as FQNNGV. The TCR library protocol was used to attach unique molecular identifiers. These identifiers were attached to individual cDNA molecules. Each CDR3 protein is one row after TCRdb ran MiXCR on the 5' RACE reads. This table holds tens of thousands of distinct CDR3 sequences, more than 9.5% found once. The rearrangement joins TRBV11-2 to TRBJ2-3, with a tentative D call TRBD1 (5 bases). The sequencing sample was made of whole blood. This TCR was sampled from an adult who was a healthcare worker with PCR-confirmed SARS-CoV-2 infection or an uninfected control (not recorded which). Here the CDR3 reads CASSFQGTDTQYF. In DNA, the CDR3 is TGTGCCAGCAGCTTTCAGGGAACAGATACGCAGTATTTT.